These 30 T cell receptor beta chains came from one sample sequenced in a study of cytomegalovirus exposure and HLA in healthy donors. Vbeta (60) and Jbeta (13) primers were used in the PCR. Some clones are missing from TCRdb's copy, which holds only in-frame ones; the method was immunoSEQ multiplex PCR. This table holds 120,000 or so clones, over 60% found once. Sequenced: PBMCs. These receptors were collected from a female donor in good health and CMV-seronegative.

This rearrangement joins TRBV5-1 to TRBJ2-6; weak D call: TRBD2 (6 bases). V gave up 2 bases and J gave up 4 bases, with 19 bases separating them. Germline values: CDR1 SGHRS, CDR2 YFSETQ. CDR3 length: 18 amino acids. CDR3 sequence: CASSFLGGIPKGANVLTF. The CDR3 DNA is TGCGCCAGCAGCTTTTTGGGGGGAATCCCCAAGGGGGCCAACGTCCTGACTTTC.

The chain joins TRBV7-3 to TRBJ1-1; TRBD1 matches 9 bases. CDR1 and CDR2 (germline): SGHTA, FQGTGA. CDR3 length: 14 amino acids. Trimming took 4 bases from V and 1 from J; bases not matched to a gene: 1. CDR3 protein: CASSSQGANTEAFF. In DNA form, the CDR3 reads TGTGCCAGCAGCTCACAGGGGGCGAACACTGAAGCTTTCTTT.

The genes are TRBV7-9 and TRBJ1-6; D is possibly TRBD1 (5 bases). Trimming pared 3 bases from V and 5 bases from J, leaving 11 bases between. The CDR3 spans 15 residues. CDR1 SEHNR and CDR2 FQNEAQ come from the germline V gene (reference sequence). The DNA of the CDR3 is TGTGCCAGCAGCTTCCAGGGTTGGAATAATTCACCCCTCCACTTT. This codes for CASSFQGWNNSPLHF. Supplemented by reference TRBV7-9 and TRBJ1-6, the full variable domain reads DTGVSQNPRHKITKRGQNVTFRCDPISEHNRLYWYRQTLGQGPEFLTYFQNEAQLEKSRLLSDRFSAERPKGSFSTLEIQRTEQGDSAMYLCASSFQGWNNSPLHFGNGTRLTVT.

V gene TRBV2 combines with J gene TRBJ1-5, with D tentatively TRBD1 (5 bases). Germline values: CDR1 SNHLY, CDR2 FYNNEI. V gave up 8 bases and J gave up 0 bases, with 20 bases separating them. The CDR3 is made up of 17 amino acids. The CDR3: CASGGGQLSYSNQPQHF. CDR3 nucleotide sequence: TGTGCCAGCGGGGGAGGGCAGCTCTCCTATAGCAATCAGCCCCAGCATTTT.

The CDR3, as DNA: TGTGCCAGCAGCTTAGCGAGGCTAGCGGGGTACACAGATACGCAGTATTTT. It translates to CASSLARLAGYTDTQYF. V and J are TRBV7-9 and TRBJ2-3, with 9 bases identical to TRBD2. CDR1 SEHNR and CDR2 FQNEAQ come from the germline V gene (reference sequence). V lost 0 bases and J lost 2; bases outside the gene matches: 6. The CDR3 has 17 residues.

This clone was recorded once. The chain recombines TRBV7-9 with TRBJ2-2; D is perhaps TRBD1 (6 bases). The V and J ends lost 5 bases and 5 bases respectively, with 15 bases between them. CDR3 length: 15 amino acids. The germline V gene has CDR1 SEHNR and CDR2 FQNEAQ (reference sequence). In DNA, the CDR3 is TGTGCCAGCAGCGGGAACAGGGCAGGAACCGGGGAGCTGTTTTTT. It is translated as CASSGNRAGTGELFF.

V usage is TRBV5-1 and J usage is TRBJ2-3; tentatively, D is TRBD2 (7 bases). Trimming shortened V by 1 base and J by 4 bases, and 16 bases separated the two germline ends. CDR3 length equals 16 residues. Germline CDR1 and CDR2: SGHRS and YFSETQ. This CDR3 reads CASSLLLGGPADTQYF. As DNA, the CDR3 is TGCGCCAGCAGCTTGCTTCTGGGGGGGCCGGCAGATACGCAGTATTTT.

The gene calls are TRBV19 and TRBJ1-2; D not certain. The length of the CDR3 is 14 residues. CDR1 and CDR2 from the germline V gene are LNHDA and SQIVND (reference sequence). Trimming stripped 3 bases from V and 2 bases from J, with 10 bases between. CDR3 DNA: TGTGCCAGTAGTATTAGCGACGGAAACTATGGCTACACCTTC. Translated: CASSISDGNYGYTF.

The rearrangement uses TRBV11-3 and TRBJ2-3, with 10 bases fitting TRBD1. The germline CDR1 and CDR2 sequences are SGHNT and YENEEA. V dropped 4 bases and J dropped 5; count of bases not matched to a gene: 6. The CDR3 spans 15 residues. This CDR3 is CASSSRQGAEDTQYF. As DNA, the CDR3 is TGTGCCAGCAGCTCTAGACAGGGGGCGGAAGATACGCAGTATTTT.

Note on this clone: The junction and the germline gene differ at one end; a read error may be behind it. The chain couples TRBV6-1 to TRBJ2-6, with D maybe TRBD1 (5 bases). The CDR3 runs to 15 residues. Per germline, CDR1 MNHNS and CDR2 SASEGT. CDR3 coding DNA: TGTGCCAGCAACAAAGACAGCTCTTGGGCCAACGGCCTGACTTTC. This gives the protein CASNKDSSWANGLTF.

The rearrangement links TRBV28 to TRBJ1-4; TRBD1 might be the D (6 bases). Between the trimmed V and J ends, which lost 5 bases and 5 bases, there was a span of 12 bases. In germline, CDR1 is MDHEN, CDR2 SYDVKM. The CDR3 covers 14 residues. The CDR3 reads CASSLAGVNEKLFF. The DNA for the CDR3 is TGTGCCAGCAGTCTGGCAGGGGTCAATGAAAAACTGTTTTTT.

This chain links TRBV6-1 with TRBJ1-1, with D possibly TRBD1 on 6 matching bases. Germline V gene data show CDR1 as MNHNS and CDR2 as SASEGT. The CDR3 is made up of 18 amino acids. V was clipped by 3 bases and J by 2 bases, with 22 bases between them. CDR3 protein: CASSDPVGRRQANTEAFF. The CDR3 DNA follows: TGTGCCAGCAGTGATCCCGTAGGGAGACGACAGGCCAACACTGAAGCTTTCTTT.

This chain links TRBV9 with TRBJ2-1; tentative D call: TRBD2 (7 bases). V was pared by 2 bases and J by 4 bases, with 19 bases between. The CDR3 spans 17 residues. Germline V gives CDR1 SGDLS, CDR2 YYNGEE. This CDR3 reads CASSVHSRGGAYNEQFF. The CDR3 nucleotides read TGTGCCAGCAGCGTTCATTCTAGAGGGGGGGCGTACAATGAGCAGTTCTTC. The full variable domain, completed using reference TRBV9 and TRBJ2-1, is DSGVTQTPKHLITATGQRVTLRCSPRSGDLSVYWYQQSLDQGLQFLIQYYNGEERAKGNILERFSAQQFPDLHSELNLSSLELGDSALYFCASSVHSRGGAYNEQFFGPGTRLTVL.

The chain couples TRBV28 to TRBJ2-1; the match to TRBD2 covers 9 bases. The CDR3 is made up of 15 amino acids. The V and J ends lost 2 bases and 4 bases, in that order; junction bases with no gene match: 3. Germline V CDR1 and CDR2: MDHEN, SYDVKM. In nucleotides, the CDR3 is TGTGCCAGCAGTTTAAAGACTAGCGGATACAATGAGCAGTTCTTC. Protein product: CASSLKTSGYNEQFF.

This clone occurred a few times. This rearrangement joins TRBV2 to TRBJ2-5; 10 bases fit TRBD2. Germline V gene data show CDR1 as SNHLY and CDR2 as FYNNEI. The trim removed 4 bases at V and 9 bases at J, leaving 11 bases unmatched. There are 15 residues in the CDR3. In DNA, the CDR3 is TGTGCCAGCAGTGCCGGGCTAGCGGGAGCAAGGGCCCAGTACTTC. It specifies CASSAGLAGARAQYF.

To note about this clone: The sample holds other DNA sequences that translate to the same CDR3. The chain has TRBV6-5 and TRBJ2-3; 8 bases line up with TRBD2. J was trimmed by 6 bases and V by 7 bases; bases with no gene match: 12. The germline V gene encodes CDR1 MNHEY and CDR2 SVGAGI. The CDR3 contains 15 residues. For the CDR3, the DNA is TGTGCCAGCATGGGTTCGGGGGGGGGTACGGATACGCAGTATTTT. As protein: CASMGSGGGTDTQYF.

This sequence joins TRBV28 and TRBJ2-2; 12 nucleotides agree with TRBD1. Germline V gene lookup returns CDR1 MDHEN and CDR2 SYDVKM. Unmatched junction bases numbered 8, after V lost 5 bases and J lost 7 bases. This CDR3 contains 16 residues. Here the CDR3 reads CASSLPGQGAGGELFF. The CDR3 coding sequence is TGTGCCAGCAGTCTCCCGGGACAGGGGGCTGGCGGGGAGCTGTTTTTT.

The CDR3 here is CASSLGGTGRPEAFF. In nucleotides, the CDR3 is TGTGCCAGCAGCTTGGGTGGGACAGGGAGGCCTGAAGCTTTCTTT. V usage is TRBV5-5 and J usage is TRBJ1-1; 9 bases line up with TRBD1. Germline CDR1 SGHKS, CDR2 YYEKEE (reference sequence). V dropped 0 bases and J dropped 6; count of bases not matched to a gene: 6. CDR3 length: 15 residues.

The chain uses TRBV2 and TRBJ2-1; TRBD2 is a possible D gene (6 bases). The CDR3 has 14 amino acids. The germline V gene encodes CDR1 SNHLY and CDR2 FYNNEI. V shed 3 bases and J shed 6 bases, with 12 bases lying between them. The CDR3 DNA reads TGTGCCAGCAGTGAGATCCGGGGGATCAATGAGCAGTTCTTC. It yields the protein CASSEIRGINEQFF.

This CDR3 reads CASSSRVAEAFF. The CDR3 bases are TGTGCCAGCAGCAGCAGGGTAGCTGAAGCTTTCTTT. The gene calls are TRBV6-5 and TRBJ1-1; tentatively, D is TRBD1 (5 bases). The CDR3 consists of 12 residues. Trimming removed 6 bases at V and 6 bases at J, with 11 bases between. The germline gives CDR1 MNHEY, CDR2 SVGAGI.

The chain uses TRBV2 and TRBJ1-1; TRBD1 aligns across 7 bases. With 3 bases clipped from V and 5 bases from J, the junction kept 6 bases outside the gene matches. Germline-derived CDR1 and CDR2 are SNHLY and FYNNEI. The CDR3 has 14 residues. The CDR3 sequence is CASSEGTAWTEAFF. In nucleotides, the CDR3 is TGTGCCAGCAGTGAGGGGACAGCTTGGACTGAAGCTTTCTTT.

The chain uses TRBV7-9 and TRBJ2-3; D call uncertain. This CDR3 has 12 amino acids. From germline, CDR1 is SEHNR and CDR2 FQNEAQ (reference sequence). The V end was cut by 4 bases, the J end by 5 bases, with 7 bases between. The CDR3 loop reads CASSYSGDTQYF. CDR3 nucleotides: TGTGCCAGCAGCTATTCGGGAGATACGCAGTATTTT.

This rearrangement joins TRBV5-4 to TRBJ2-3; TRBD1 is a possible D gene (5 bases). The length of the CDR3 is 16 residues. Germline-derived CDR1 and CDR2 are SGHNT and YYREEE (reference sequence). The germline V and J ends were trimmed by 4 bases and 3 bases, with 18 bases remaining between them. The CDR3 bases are TGTGCCAGCAGCCCGCAAGGGGCTCGGGTGACAGATACGCAGTATTTT. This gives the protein CASSPQGARVTDTQYF.

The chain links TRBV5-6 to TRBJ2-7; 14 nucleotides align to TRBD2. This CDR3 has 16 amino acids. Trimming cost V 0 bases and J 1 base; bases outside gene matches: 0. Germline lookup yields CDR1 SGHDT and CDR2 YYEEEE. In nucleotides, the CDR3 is TGTGCCAGCAGCTTGGGACTAGCGGGGGGGTCCTACGAGCAGTACTTC. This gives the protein CASSLGLAGGSYEQYF.

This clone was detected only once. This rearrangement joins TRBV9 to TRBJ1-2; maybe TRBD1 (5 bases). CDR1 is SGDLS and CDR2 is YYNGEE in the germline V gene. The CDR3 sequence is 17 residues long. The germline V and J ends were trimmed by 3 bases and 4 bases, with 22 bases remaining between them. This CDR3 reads CASSALGGSGLFYGYTF. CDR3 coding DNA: TGTGCCAGCAGCGCCCTCGGGGGATCAGGGCTATTCTATGGCTACACCTTC.

CDR3 nucleotides: TGTGCCAGCAGCACCGGACAGAGCTCCTACAATGAGCAGTTCTTC. The encoded protein is CASSTGQSSYNEQFF. The chain recombines TRBV5-4 with TRBJ2-1, with D perhaps TRBD1 (6 bases). The CDR3 is 15 residues long. Germline V lookup: CDR1 SGHNT, CDR2 YYREEE (reference sequence). Trimming took off 4 bases at V and 0 bases at J, with 11 bases between the two ends.

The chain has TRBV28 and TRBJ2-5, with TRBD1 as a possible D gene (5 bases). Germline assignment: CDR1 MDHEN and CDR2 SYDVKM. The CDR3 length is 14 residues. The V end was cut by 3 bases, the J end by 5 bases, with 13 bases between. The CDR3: CASSLDPGMETQYF. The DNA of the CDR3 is TGTGCCAGCAGTTTGGACCCAGGGATGGAGACCCAGTACTTC.

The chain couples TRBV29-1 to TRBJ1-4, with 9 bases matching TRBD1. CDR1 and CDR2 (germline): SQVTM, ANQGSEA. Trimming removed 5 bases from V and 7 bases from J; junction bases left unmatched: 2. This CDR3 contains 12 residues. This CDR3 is CSVPGQGEKLFF. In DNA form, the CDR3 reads TGCAGCGTTCCGGGACAGGGTGAAAAACTGTTTTTT.

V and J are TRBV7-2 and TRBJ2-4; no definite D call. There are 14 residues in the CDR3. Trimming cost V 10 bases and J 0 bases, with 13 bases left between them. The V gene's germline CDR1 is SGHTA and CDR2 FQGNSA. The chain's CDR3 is CATAQILAKNIQYF. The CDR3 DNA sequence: TGTGCCACCGCCCAGATCTTAGCCAAAAACATTCAGTACTTC. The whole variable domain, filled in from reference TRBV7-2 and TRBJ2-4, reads GAGVSQSPSNKVTEKGKDVELRCDPISGHTALYWYRQSLGQGLEFLIYFQGNSAPDKSGLPSDRFSAERTGGSVSTLTIQRTQQEDSAVYLCATAQILAKNIQYFGAGTRLSVL.

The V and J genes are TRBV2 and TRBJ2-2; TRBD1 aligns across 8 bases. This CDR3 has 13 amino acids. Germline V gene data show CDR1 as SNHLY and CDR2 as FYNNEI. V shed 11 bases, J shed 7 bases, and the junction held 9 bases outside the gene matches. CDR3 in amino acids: CASQRTGIGELFF. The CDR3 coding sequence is TGTGCCTCCCAAAGGACAGGGATCGGGGAGCTGTTTTTT.